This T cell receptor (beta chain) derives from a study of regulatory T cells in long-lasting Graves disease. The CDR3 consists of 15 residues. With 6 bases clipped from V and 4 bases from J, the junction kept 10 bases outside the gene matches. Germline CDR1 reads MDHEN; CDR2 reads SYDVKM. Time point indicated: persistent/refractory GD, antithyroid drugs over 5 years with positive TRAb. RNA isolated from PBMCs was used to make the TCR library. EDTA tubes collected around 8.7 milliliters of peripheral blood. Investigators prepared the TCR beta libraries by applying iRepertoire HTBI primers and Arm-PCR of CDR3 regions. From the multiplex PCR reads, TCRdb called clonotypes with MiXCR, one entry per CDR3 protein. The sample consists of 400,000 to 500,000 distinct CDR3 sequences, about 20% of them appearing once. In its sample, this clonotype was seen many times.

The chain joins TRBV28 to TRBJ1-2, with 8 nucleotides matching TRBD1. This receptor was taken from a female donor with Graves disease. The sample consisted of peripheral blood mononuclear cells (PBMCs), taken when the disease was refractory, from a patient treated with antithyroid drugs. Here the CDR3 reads CASSPRTGTVYGYTF. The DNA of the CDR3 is TGTGCCAGCAGCCCTAGGACAGGGACCGTCTATGGCTACACCTTC.